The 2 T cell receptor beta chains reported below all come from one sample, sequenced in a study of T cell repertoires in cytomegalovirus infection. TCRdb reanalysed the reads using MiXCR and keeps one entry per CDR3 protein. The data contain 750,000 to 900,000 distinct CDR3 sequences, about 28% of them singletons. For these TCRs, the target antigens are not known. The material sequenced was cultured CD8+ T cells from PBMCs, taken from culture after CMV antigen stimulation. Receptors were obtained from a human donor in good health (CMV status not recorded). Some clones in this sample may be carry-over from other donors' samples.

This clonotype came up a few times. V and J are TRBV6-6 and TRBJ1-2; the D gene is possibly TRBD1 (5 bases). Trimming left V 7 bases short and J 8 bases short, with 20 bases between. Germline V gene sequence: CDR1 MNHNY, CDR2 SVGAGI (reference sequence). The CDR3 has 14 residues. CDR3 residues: CASTTWEGRWGYTF. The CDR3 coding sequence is TGTGCCAGCACTACCTGGGAGGGGAGATGGGGCTACACCTTC.

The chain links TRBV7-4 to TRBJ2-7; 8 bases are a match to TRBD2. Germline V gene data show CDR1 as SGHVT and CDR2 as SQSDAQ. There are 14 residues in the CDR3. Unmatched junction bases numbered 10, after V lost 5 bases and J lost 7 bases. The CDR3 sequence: CASSAEAGGGEQYV. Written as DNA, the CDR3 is TGTGCCAGCAGCGCAGAGGCGGGAGGTGGGGAGCAGTACGTC.